The T cell receptor beta chain under discussion was sequenced for a study of response to subunit inactivated influenza vaccine. General study points: It was suggested by the authors that few new T cells are recruited by each seasonal influenza vaccination.

Comments on this clonotype: The antigen remains undetermined.

TCRdb itself ran the RT-PCR reads through MiXCR, one entry per CDR3 protein. The sample has around 850,000 distinct CDR3 sequences, around 18% seen once; the top ten hold roughly 10%. The length of the CDR3 is 14 residues. The V end was cut by 0 bases, the J end by 4 bases, with 8 bases between. Germline-derived CDR1 and CDR2 are SGDLS and YYNGEE. This TCR was sampled from a man aged 50 or older who received an inactivated influenza vaccine. This chain links TRBV9 with TRBJ1-5, with D uncertain. This material consisted of PBMCs from blood, taken approximately 5 days after vaccination. The CDR3 sequence: CASSVDSLNQPQHF. As DNA, the CDR3 is TGTGCCAGCAGCGTAGACAGCCTAAATCAGCCCCAGCATTTT.